Given below is one T cell receptor (beta chain) in context. Antigen specificity is unknown. The sample belongs to a study of T cell responses to AZD1222 COVID-19 vaccine. Study-wide findings and caveats: An increase in Spike-specific TCR breadth and depth was observed after two AZD1222 doses. Nearly half of the spike-specific TCRs reportedly recognize variant regions that carry no mutations.

Produced via immunoSEQ multiplex PCR; TCRdb's table is partial and in-frame only. The table records more than 150,000 clones, around nine tenths of them present only once. CDR3 size: 11 residues. Trimming shortened V by 3 bases and J by 6 bases, and 5 bases separated the two germline ends. Germline V gives CDR1 SGHDT, CDR2 YYEEEE. The sample was peripheral blood, taken on day 0 of AZD1222 vaccination. This chain joins TRBV5-6 and TRBJ2-3; D remains unclear. This receptor was identified in an adult in good health. The DNA for the CDR3 is TGTGCCAGCAGCTCCACCGATACGCAGTATTTT. It specifies CASSSTDTQYF.